These 18 T cell receptor beta chains originate from one sample sequenced in a study of shared clonotypes between healthy human individuals (dated by TCRdb to 2020 to 2021). Library creation used the immunoSEQ multiplex PCR assay. TCRdb's version of the immuneACCESS table is confined to in-frame rearrangements and falls short of the full clone set. An unresolved V gene accounts for under half of the shortfall where checked; the remainder is of unknown origin. For this sample the table gives around 480,000 clones, of which about 75% were detected only once. In total, the top ten clones hold roughly an eighth of the sample. Sequenced input: PBMCs. These TCRs come from a woman in her forties in good health. Some clones in this sample may be carry-over from other donors' samples.

The chain recombines TRBV19 with TRBJ2-2, with TRBD2 matching over 8 bases. CDR3 length: 17 amino acids. Looked up from germline, CDR1 is LNHDA and CDR2 is SQIVND (reference sequence). V gave up 3 bases and J gave up 8 bases; unmatched junction bases: 14. In DNA form, the CDR3 reads TGTGCCAGTAGTATCATAGCGGGACGGCTTTCGCCGGGGGAGCTGTTTTTT. Translation gives CASSIIAGRLSPGELFF.

The gene calls are TRBV5-1 and TRBJ2-2; 12 nucleotides line up with TRBD2. The V segment lost 3 bases and the J segment 9 bases; nucleotides outside the gene matches: 12. CDR1 SGHRS and CDR2 YFSETQ come from the germline V gene. The CDR3 extends over 17 amino acids. The CDR3, as DNA: TGCGCCAGCAGCTCCAGACTAGCGGGAGTTGAAAGCTGGGAGCTGTTTTTT. Translation gives CASSSRLAGVESWELFF.

The chain links TRBV18 to TRBJ2-3; 7 positions match TRBD1. Germline V gene data show CDR1 as KGHSH and CDR2 as LQKENI. The CDR3 length is 18 residues. The V segment lost 4 bases and the J segment 0 bases; nucleotides outside the gene matches: 13. As DNA, the CDR3 is TGTGCCAGCTCACTTCGCACAGGGGACCGTGCTAGCACAGATACGCAGTATTTT. It yields the protein CASSLRTGDRASTDTQYF.

The V and J genes are TRBV28 and TRBJ2-3; D possibly corresponds to TRBD2 (6 bases). The CDR3 consists of 15 residues. Germline V gene lookup returns CDR1 MDHEN and CDR2 SYDVKM. Trimming pared 3 bases from V and 0 bases from J, leaving 10 bases between. The CDR3: CASSLGGWSTDTQYF. CDR3 bases: TGTGCCAGCAGTTTGGGGGGTTGGAGCACAGATACGCAGTATTTT.

The V call is TRBV5-1, the J call TRBJ2-3; TRBD2 aligns across 11 bases. V dropped 0 bases and J dropped 3; count of bases not matched to a gene: 6. CDR1 is SGHRS, CDR2 YFSETQ, per germline. This CDR3 is built from 17 residues. The CDR3 nucleotides are TGCGCCAGCAGCTTGGGGGTTACTAGCGGGAGTACAGATACGCAGTATTTT. It encodes CASSLGVTSGSTDTQYF.

Comments on this clone: It is likely a read error: a sequence one base away is far more abundant. DNA of the CDR3: TGCAGCGTCGCTGTTACAGGGAACAATGAGCAGCTCTTC. It yields the protein CSVAVTGNNEQLF. The chain employs TRBV29-1 and TRBJ2-1; TRBD1 is a possible D gene (6 bases). The CDR3 runs to 13 residues. From germline, CDR1 is SQVTM and CDR2 ANQGSEA.

The chain links TRBV2 to TRBJ2-1, with D maybe TRBD2 (6 bases). Trimming removed 6 bases from V and 6 bases from J, with 18 bases in between. The CDR3 contains 15 residues. Germline V CDR1 and CDR2: SNHLY, FYNNEI. The CDR3 coding sequence is TGTGCCAGCAGAGCCACTAGCCCTCTTACCAATGAGCAGTTCTTC. Translated: CASRATSPLTNEQFF.

In its sample, this clone was seen once. The chain has TRBV5-1 and TRBJ2-7; 8 bases agree with TRBD2. V lost 0 bases and J lost 3; bases outside the gene matches: 5. This CDR3 region has 15 residues. Germline loops: CDR1 SGHRS, CDR2 YFSETQ. CDR3 nucleotide sequence: TGCGCCAGCAGCTTGGGACTAGCGCGGAACTACGAGCAGTACTTC. This sequence encodes CASSLGLARNYEQYF.

This rearrangement joins TRBV10-2 to TRBJ2-3; 9 bases are shared with TRBD2. Germline V gene sequence: CDR1 WSHSY, CDR2 SAAADI. The CDR3 is 16 residues long. After removal of 4 bases from V and 6 bases from J, the junction contained 11 bases not matched to a gene. This CDR3 is CASSGTTSGNADTQYF. DNA for the CDR3: TGCGCCAGCAGTGGCACGACTAGCGGTAATGCGGATACGCAGTATTTT.

V usage is TRBV30 and J usage is TRBJ1-1; D not resolved. The CDR3 is made up of 12 amino acids. Trimming took off 1 base at V and 4 bases at J, with 7 bases between the two ends. Germline loops: CDR1 GTSNPN, CDR2 SVGIG (reference sequence). The CDR3 protein is CAWSARITEAFF. CDR3 in DNA: TGTGCCTGGAGTGCCCGGATCACTGAAGCTTTCTTT.

The chain uses TRBV18 and TRBJ2-3, with D possibly being TRBD2 (5 bases). Germline CDR1 reads KGHSH; CDR2 reads LQKENI. Trimming removed 3 bases from V and 2 bases from J, with 6 bases in between. The CDR3 spans 13 residues. CDR3 loop: CASSPGITDTQYF. The CDR3 coding sequence is TGTGCCAGCTCACCCGGGATCACAGATACGCAGTATTTT.

The CDR3 DNA sequence: TGTGCCAGCAGCGTTGAGACCCCCCACACAGATACGCAGTATTTT. Translated: CASSVETPHTDTQYF. The rearrangement links TRBV5-4 to TRBJ2-3; D call uncertain. The V and J ends lost 4 bases and 2 bases respectively, with 14 bases between them. The CDR3 is 15 amino acids. Germline V gene sequence: CDR1 SGHNT, CDR2 YYREEE (reference sequence). The full variable domain, in which reference TRBV5-4 and TRBJ2-3 provide the parts outside the CDR3, is ETGVTQSPTHLIKTRGQQVTLRCSSQSGHNTVSWYQQALGQGPQFIFQYYREEENGRGNFPPRFSGLQFPNYSSELNVNALELDDSALYLCASSVETPHTDTQYFGPGTRLTVL.

This clone was detected only a few times. The CDR3 sequence is CASGIGQPQHF. In DNA, the CDR3 is TGTGCCAGCGGAATCGGTCAGCCCCAGCATTTT. This chain joins TRBV7-2 and TRBJ1-5; D remains unclear. CDR1 SGHTA and CDR2 FQGNSA come from the germline V gene. Trimming stripped 8 bases from V and 6 bases from J, with 8 bases between. The CDR3 totals 11 residues. Complete variable domain (other parts from reference TRBV7-2 and TRBJ1-5): GAGVSQSPSNKVTEKGKDVELRCDPISGHTALYWYRQSLGQGLEFLIYFQGNSAPDKSGLPSDRFSAERTGGSVSTLTIQRTQQEDSAVYLCASGIGQPQHFGDGTRLSIL.

V gene TRBV9 combines with J gene TRBJ2-7; 9 positions match TRBD2. The V and J ends lost 2 bases and 3 bases, in that order; junction bases with no gene match: 6. CDR1 SGDLS and CDR2 YYNGEE come from the germline V gene. This CDR3 is 15 amino acids long. In DNA form, the CDR3 reads TGTGCCAGCAGCGTTGGTCCTAGCGGGAACTACGAGCAGTACTTC. It codes for CASSVGPSGNYEQYF. Using reference TRBV9 and TRBJ2-7 for the parts outside the CDR3, the full variable domain is DSGVTQTPKHLITATGQRVTLRCSPRSGDLSVYWYQQSLDQGLQFLIQYYNGEERAKGNILERFSAQQFPDLHSELNLSSLELGDSALYFCASSVGPSGNYEQYFGPGTRLTVT.

V and J are TRBV11-2 and TRBJ2-3; no clear D gene. V dropped 0 bases and J dropped 6 bases, with 7 bases sitting between them. Looked up from germline, CDR1 is SGHAT and CDR2 is FQNNGV. The CDR3 length is 13 residues. CDR3 amino acids: CASSLDQADTQYF. CDR3 DNA sequence: TGTGCCAGCAGCTTAGATCAAGCGGATACGCAGTATTTT.

The V gene is TRBV28, the J gene TRBJ2-6; 7 bases agree with TRBD1. J was trimmed by 4 bases and V by 7 bases; bases with no gene match: 10. The germline gives CDR1 MDHEN, CDR2 SYDVKM. There are 16 residues in the CDR3. CDR3 residues: CASTKTGVLGANVLTF. The CDR3 DNA reads as TGTGCCAGCACGAAAACAGGGGTTCTGGGGGCCAACGTCCTGACTTTC.

This clone was detected only a few times. CDR3 DNA: TGTGCCAGCAGCTCACGGACCGGGACCGAGTATGGCTACACCTTC. Translated: CASSSRTGTEYGYTF. The chain carries TRBV5-5 and TRBJ1-2; possibly TRBD1 for D (5 bases). The CDR3 is 15 residues long. Germline loops: CDR1 SGHKS, CDR2 YYEKEE (reference sequence). The germline V and J ends were trimmed by 3 bases and 5 bases, with 17 bases remaining between them.

The chain has TRBV7-3 and TRBJ2-2; possible D gene TRBD1, 5 bases. The CDR3 has 14 residues. Germline V CDR1 and CDR2: SGHTA, FQGTGA. The V end lost 1 base, the J end lost 6 bases, and 9 bases lay between the germline ends. Here the CDR3 DNA reads TGTGCCAGCAGCTTAAACAGGATGGCCGGGGAGCTGTTTTTT. Residues: CASSLNRMAGELFF.